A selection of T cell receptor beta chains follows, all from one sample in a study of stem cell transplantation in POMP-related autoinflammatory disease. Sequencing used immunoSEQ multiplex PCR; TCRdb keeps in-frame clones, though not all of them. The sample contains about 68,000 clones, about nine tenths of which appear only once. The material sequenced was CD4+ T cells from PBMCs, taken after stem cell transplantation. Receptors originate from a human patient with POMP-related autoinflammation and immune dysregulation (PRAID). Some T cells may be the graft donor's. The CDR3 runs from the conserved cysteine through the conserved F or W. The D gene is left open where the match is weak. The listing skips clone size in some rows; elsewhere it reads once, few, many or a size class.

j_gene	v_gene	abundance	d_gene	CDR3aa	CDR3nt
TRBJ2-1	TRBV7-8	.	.	CASSLRGGAYNEQFF	TGTGCCAGCAGCTTAAGAGGGGGGGCCTACAATGAGCAGTTCTTC
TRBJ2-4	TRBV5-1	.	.	CASSLRDQKDIQYF	TGCGCCAGCAGCTTGAGGGACCAGAAGGACATTCAGTACTTC
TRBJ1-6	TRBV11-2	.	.	CASSYGAGGRNSPLHF	TGTGCCAGCAGCTACGGCGCGGGGGGGCGGAATTCACCCCTCCACTTT
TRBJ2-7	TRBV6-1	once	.	CASSEGGGVGEQYF	TGTGCCAGCAGTGAAGGAGGGGGGGTTGGCGAGCAGTACTTC
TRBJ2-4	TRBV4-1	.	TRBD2	CASSHSGREKFKNIQYF	TGCGCCAGCAGCCACTCGGGGAGGGAGAAGTTCAAAAACATTCAGTACTTC
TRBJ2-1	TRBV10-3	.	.	CAISDPNRSIYNEQFF	TGTGCCATCAGTGACCCCAACAGGTCCATCTACAATGAGCAGTTCTTC
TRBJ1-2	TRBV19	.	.	CASAGSGIPDSNYGYTF	TGTGCCTCAGCAGGGTCGGGGATTCCGGATTCTAACTATGGCTACACCTTC
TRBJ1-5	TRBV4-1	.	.	CASSQASGRNQPQHF	TGCGCCAGCAGCCAAGCGTCAGGGCGAAATCAGCCCCAGCATTTT
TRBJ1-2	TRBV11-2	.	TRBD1	CASSPWTGPNYGYTF	TGTGCCAGCAGCCCGTGGACAGGGCCCAACTATGGCTACACCTTC
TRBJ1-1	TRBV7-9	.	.	CASSPGGLSSHEAFF	TGTGCCAGCAGCCCTGGGGGCCTTTCCTCCCATGAAGCTTTCTTT
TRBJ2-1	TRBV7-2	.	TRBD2	CASSLRAGGSYNEQFF	TGTGCCAGCAGTCTGCGAGCGGGAGGGTCCTACAATGAGCAGTTCTTC
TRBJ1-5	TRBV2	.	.	CASSEEGGQPQHF	TGTGCCAGCAGTGAAGAGGGCGGTCAGCCCCAGCATTTT
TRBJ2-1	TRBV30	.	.	CAWSGSGNEQFF	TGTGCCTGGAGTGGGAGTGGGAATGAGCAGTTCTTC
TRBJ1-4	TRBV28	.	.	CASSSFVEGYEKLFF	TGTGCCAGCAGTTCCTTTGTGGAGGGATATGAAAAACTGTTTTTT
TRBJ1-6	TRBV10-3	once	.	CAISPRTRLNSPLHF	TGTGCCATCAGTCCACGGACTAGACTCAATTCACCCCTCCACTTT
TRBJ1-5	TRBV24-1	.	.	CATSLGGQPQHF	TGTGCCACCAGTCTCGGTGGTCAGCCCCAGCATTTT
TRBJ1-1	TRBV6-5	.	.	CASRTAGKGEAFF	TGTGCCAGCAGGACCGCAGGTAAGGGAGAAGCTTTCTTT
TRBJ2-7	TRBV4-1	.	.	CASSPARVHEQYF	TGCGCCAGCAGCCCGGCCCGGGTCCACGAGCAGTACTTC
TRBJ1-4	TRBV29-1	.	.	CSVQTSLGNEKLFF	TGCAGCGTTCAAACATCCCTTGGTAATGAAAAACTGTTTTTT
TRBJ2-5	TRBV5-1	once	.	CASSWTMGKETQYF	TGCGCCAGCAGCTGGACGATGGGCAAAGAGACCCAGTACTTC
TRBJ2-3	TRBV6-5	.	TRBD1	CASSYGDSDTDTQYF	TGTGCCAGCAGTTACGGGGACAGCGACACAGATACGCAGTATTTT
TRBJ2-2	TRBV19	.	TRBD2	CASRLAANTGELFF	TGTGCCAGTAGGCTAGCGGCGAACACCGGGGAGCTGTTTTTT
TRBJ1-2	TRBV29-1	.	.	CSVRTEVYGYTF	TGCAGCGTGAGGACAGAAGTCTATGGCTACACCTTC
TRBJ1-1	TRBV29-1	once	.	CSVEDWDGPEAFF	TGCAGCGTTGAAGATTGGGACGGCCCTGAAGCTTTCTTT
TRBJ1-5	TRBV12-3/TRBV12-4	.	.	CASSLVGWQPQHF	TGTGCCAGCAGTTTAGTGGGATGGCAGCCCCAGCATTTT
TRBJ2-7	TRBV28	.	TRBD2	CASSSTLAGGPNEQYF	TGTGCCAGCAGTTCCACTCTAGCGGGAGGGCCAAATGAGCAGTACTTC
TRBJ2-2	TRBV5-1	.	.	CASSPGRDTGELFF	TGCGCCAGCAGCCCGGGACGGGACACCGGGGAGCTGTTTTTT
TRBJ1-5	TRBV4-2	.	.	CASSQDMDQPQHF	TGTGCCAGCAGCCAAGATATGGATCAGCCCCAGCATTTT
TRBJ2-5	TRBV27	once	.	CASSFRAAGTVHQETQYF	TGTGCCAGCAGTTTCCGGGCTGCGGGGACAGTACATCAAGAGACCCAGTACTTC
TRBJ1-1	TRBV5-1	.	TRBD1	CASSLGQGGAEAFF	TGCGCCAGCAGCCTAGGACAGGGGGGAGCTGAAGCTTTCTTT
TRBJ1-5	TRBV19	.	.	CASSPIGDDSNQPQHF	TGTGCCAGTAGCCCGATAGGGGACGATAGCAATCAGCCCCAGCATTTT
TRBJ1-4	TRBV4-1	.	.	CASSQELSTNEKLFF	TGCGCCAGCAGCCAAGAACTGTCAACTAATGAAAAACTGTTTTTT
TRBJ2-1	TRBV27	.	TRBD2	CASRLAGSNEQFF	TGTGCCAGCAGACTAGCGGGGTCCAATGAGCAGTTCTTC
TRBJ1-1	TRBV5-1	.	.	CASSPGRETEAFF	TGCGCCAGCAGCCCGGGCCGCGAAACTGAAGCTTTCTTT
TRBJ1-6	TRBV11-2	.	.	CASSSQRGRAPLHF	TGTGCCAGCAGCTCCCAACGGGGAAGGGCACCCCTCCACTTT
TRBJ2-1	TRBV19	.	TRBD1	CASRPNRGEIFNEQFF	TGTGCCAGTAGACCTAACAGGGGCGAAATCTTCAATGAGCAGTTCTTC
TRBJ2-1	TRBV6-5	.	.	CASSWPGLPYNEQFF	TGTGCCAGCAGTTGGCCGGGACTCCCCTACAATGAGCAGTTCTTC
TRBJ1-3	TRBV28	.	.	CASIRHSGNTIYF	TGTGCCAGCATTCGGCACTCTGGAAACACCATATATTTT
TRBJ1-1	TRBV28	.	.	CASSPPGGYVNTEAFF	TGTGCCAGCAGTCCTCCCGGAGGTTATGTGAACACTGAAGCTTTCTTT
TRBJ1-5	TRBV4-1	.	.	CASSQDFPPFAPQHF	TGCGCCAGCAGCCAAGACTTCCCTCCCTTCGCGCCCCAGCATTTT
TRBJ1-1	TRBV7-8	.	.	CASSTHLTGMNTEAFF	TGTGCCAGCAGCACCCACCTAACTGGGATGAACACTGAAGCTTTCTTT
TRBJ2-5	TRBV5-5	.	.	CASSLGWETQYF	TGTGCCAGCAGCTTGGGTTGGGAGACCCAGTACTTC
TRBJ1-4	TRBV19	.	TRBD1	CASSPNRGRFSSLGKLFF	TGTGCCAGTAGCCCTAACAGGGGTCGGTTTAGTTCCCTCGGAAAACTGTTTTTT
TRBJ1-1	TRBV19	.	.	CATRGYPRTEAFF	TGTGCCACCCGAGGATACCCACGCACTGAAGCTTTCTTT
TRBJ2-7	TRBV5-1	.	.	CASSWDSSNSYEQYF	TGCGCCAGCAGCTGGGACTCCTCGAATTCCTACGAGCAGTACTTC
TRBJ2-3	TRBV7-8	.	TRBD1	CASSPGRTGGSDTQYF	TGTGCCAGCAGCCCTGGACGGACAGGGGGCTCAGATACGCAGTATTTT
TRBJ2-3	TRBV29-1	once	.	CSVWSASDTDTQYF	TGCAGCGTTTGGAGTGCCTCGGACACAGATACGCAGTATTTT
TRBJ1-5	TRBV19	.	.	CASSSPPGRADQPQHF	TGTGCCAGTAGTTCCCCTCCGGGCAGGGCCGATCAGCCCCAGCATTTT
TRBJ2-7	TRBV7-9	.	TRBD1	CASSQGASYEQYF	TGTGCCAGCAGCCAGGGGGCGTCCTACGAGCAGTACTTC
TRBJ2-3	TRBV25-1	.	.	CASSGAGTRPTDTQYF	TGTGCCAGCAGTGGGGCCGGGACACGTCCCACAGATACGCAGTATTTT
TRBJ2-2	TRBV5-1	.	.	CASSLEGGVSGELFF	TGCGCCAGCAGCTTGGAGGGCGGGGTATCCGGGGAGCTGTTTTTT
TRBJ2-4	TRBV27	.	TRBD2	CASSWGGERAKIQYF	TGTGCCAGCAGTTGGGGGGGAGAGAGGGCGAAGATTCAGTACTTC
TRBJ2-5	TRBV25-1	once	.	CASSDAGSQETQYF	TGTGCCAGCAGTGATGCGGGGTCACAAGAGACCCAGTACTTC
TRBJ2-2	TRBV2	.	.	CASCVGTGTGELFF	TGTGCCAGCTGTGTAGGAACGGGAACCGGGGAGCTGTTTTTT
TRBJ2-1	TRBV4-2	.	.	CASSPGRDPARTGSYNEQFF	TGTGCCAGCAGCCCGGGCCGGGACCCGGCTAGGACGGGCTCCTACAATGAGCAGTTCTTC